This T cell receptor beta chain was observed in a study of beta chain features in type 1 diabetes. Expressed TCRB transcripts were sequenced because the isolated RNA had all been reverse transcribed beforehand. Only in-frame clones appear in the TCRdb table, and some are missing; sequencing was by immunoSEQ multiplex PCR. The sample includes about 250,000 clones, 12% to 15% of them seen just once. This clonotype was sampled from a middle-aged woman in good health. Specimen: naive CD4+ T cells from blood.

CDR3 sequence: CASSLHGQTYGYTF. The CDR3 DNA is TGTGCCAGCAGCTTACATGGACAGACCTATGGCTACACCTTC. The gene calls are TRBV7-9 and TRBJ1-2; D perhaps matches TRBD1 (6 bases). Germline-derived CDR1 and CDR2 are SEHNR and FQNEAQ (reference sequence). V lost 2 bases and J lost 4, with 11 bases in between. The CDR3 is 14 residues long.